Listed below are T cell receptor beta chains from one sample, sequenced in a study of early T cells in non-severe SARS-CoV-2 infection. TCRdb re-derived calls from the 5' RACE reads in MiXCR, one entry per CDR3 protein. The sample carries 70,000 to 90,000 distinct CDR3 sequences, roughly a sixth recorded once. Sequencing input: whole blood. Every receptor here comes from an adult who was a healthcare worker with PCR-confirmed SARS-CoV-2 infection or an uninfected control (not recorded which). CDR3s include the opening cysteine and the closing phenylalanine or tryptophan. D genes are given only for firm matches. Where a row states a size, it is once, few, many or the class of an expanded clone; other rows omit it.

-	-	TRBJ2-1	TRBV11-2	14	TGTGCCAGCAGCTCGACGCCAGTGGAGGCTGAGCAGTTCTTC	CASSSTPVEAEQFF
-	TRBD2	TRBJ2-1	TRBV4-2	17	TGTGCCAGCAGCCCACGTATGACTAGCGGGGGGGCGGATGAGCAGTTCTTC	CASSPRMTSGGADEQFF
few	-	TRBJ2-7	TRBV20-1	12	TGCAGTGCTAAGCGGAGAGGGTACGAGCAGTACTTC	CSAKRRGYEQYF
few	TRBD2	TRBJ2-1	TRBV6-5	16	TGTGCCAGCAGTACCAGGACTAGCGGAACTTACAATGAGCAGTTCTTC	CASSTRTSGTYNEQFF
many	-	TRBJ1-2	TRBV28	14	TGTGCCAGCAAAAGCGGGAGCGTGAGCTATGGCTACACCTTC	CASKSGSVSYGYTF
-	TRBD1	TRBJ1-2	TRBV29-1	11	TGCAGCGTTCAGGGGGGGTATGGCTACACCTTC	CSVQGGYGYTF
many	-	TRBJ2-4	TRBV10-3	14	TGTGCCATCAGTGTAGATGGAGCCAAAAACATTCAGTACTTC	CAISVDGAKNIQYF
-	-	TRBJ2-7	TRBV6-2/TRBV6-3	16	TGTGCCAGCAGTTACTTGAGAACGGGAGAACCTTACGAGCAGTACTTC	CASSYLRTGEPYEQYF
-	TRBD2	TRBJ2-7	TRBV7-3	15	TGTGCCAGCAGTTACTGGGCTAGCGGAGGTTACGAGCAGTACTTC	CASSYWASGGYEQYF
many	-	TRBJ2-3	TRBV29-1	11	TGCAGCGTCAAGTTCACAGATACGCAGTATTTT	CSVKFTDTQYF
few	-	TRBJ2-7	TRBV7-2	12	TGTGCCAGCAGCTTTCGTAGCTACGAGCAGTACTTC	CASSFRSYEQYF
-	TRBD1	TRBJ2-5	TRBV28	14	TGTGCCAGCAGTCCACAGGGGCTGGAAGAGACCCAGTACTTC	CASSPQGLEETQYF
-	-	TRBJ1-5	TRBV2	14	TGTGCCAGCAAGGGGGGCAGGGCAAACCAGCCCCAGCATTTT	CASKGGRANQPQHF
few	-	TRBJ1-4	TRBV7-9	13	TGTGCCAGCAGCTTAGGAGAGGGGCAAAAACTGTTTTTT	CASSLGEGQKLFF
few	TRBD2	TRBJ2-3	TRBV6-5	15	TGTGCCAGCAGTTCCCCTAGCGGGGGCACAGATACGCAGTATTTT	CASSSPSGGTDTQYF
medium-sized	-	TRBJ2-7	TRBV5-1	10	TGCGCCAGCAGCGTAGACGAGCAGTACTTC	CASSVDEQYF
few	TRBD1	TRBJ2-7	TRBV6-6	13	TGTGCCAGCGGTCGACAGGGGTCCTACGAGCAGTACTTC	CASGRQGSYEQYF
-	TRBD2	TRBJ2-5	TRBV3-1	15	TGTGCCAGCAGCCATCCTCTAGCGGGGGGCCAGACCCAGTACTTC	CASSHPLAGGQTQYF
-	-	TRBJ2-2	TRBV7-9	16	TGTGCCAGCAGCATCGAGGCGGGCTCGAACACCGGGGAGCTGTTTTTT	CASSIEAGSNTGELFF
-	-	TRBJ1-6	TRBV5-1	17	TGCGCCAGCAGCTTGGTGGCGTTCAGGGGAGTAAATTCACCCCTCCACTTT	CASSLVAFRGVNSPLHF
few	-	TRBJ2-5	TRBV6-6	12	TGTGCCAGCACCTACAACCAAGAGACCCAGTACTTC	CASTYNQETQYF
few	-	TRBJ2-7	TRBV7-6	15	TGTGCCAGCAGCCGACAGGACGGGGCCTCCTACGAGCAGTACTTC	CASSRQDGASYEQYF
-	TRBD2	TRBJ2-1	TRBV25-1	15	TGTGCCAGCGCTCGGGAGGGCCAGGCCTACAATGAGCAGTTCTTC	CASAREGQAYNEQFF
-	TRBD1	TRBJ2-7	TRBV2	15	TGTGCCAGCAGATTGCCGGGACAGGGGACCTACGAGCAGTACTTC	CASRLPGQGTYEQYF